Following are 4 T cell receptor beta chains from one sample sequenced in a study of graft-versus-host responses after intestinal transplantation (dated by TCRdb to the early 2020s). No cognate antigen is known for these TCRs. In the paper's terms, the time point label means: cells obtained before transplantation from donor or recipient. Libraries were prepared through the immunoSEQ multiplex PCR assay. In TCRdb, the immuneACCESS table is reduced to in-frame sequences with V and J assigned. These tables do not hold every clone; where another copy was compared, an unresolved V gene accounts for under half, and the others remain unexplained. This sample is represented by roughly 99,000 clones; roughly 92% of them were singletons. The ten most abundant clones make up about 0.072% of the sample. Sequenced material: unstimulated CD8+ T cells sorted from spleen or lymph node cells, taken before transplant. All receptors come from a human donor who was the organ donor for an intestinal transplant.

The rearrangement uses TRBV7-6 and TRBJ2-2; 7 nucleotides agree with TRBD2. The germline gives CDR1 SGHVS, CDR2 FNYEAQ. V trimming: 5 bases; J trimming: 4 bases; junction bases outside the gene matches: 10. This CDR3 contains 16 residues. The CDR3 loop reads CASSPSWEGPTGELFF. The CDR3 DNA reads as TGTGCCAGCAGCCCATCGTGGGAGGGCCCCACCGGGGAGCTGTTTTTT.

The CDR3 spells CATRPTGGNTEAFF. In nucleotides, the CDR3 is TGTGCCACCAGACCGACGGGGGGGAACACTGAAGCTTTCTTT. The chain couples TRBV15 to TRBJ1-1; D may be TRBD1 (5 bases). Trimming stripped 6 bases from V and 1 base from J, with 12 bases between. The V gene's germline CDR1 is LNHNV and CDR2 YYDKDF (reference sequence). This CDR3 comprises 14 residues.

The rearrangement joins TRBV5-1 to TRBJ1-2; D not resolved. The CDR3 totals 12 residues. The germline V and J ends were trimmed by 7 bases and 8 bases, with 15 bases remaining between them. CDR1 is SGHRS, CDR2 YFSETQ, per germline. The CDR3 is CASCPPGEGYTF. DNA of the CDR3: TGCGCCAGCTGCCCCCCGGGAGAGGGCTACACCTTC. The full variable domain, completed using reference TRBV5-1 and TRBJ1-2, is KAGVTQTPRYLIKTRGQQVTLSCSPISGHRSVSWYQQTPGQGLQFLFEYFSETQRNKGNFPGRFSGRQFSNSRSEMNVSTLELGDSALYLCASCPPGEGYTFGSGTRLTVV.

The V call is TRBV7-9, the J call TRBJ2-5, with 7 bases lining up with TRBD1. Germline V CDR1 and CDR2: SEHNR, FQNEAQ (reference sequence). V shed 6 bases and J 7 bases; nucleotides not matched to a gene: 11. The CDR3 contains 14 residues. CDR3 amino acids: CASRLQGSGGTQYF. In DNA, the CDR3 is TGTGCCAGCAGGCTACAGGGGTCTGGTGGGACCCAGTACTTC.